Described below is a single T cell receptor (beta chain) sequence and its context. The target of this receptor is not known. No much larger clonotype is one base removed from it; base qualities were not supplied. The treatment or condition label for this specimen denotes: in vitro stimulation with specific CMV peptide epitopes to enrich CMV-specific T cells. This specimen comes from a study of T cell repertoires in cytomegalovirus infection (dated by TCRdb to the late 2010s). In terms of the full investigation: Recently identified HLA-C-restricted CMV epitopes, whose presentation resists viral immunomodulation, were targeted by peptide stimulations together with well-studied HLA-B-restricted epitopes. Because public TCR beta signatures pointed to carriage of CMV infection together with the matching HLA type, the HLA type of each donor mattered for the analysis. Results and caveats for the whole study, not just this receptor: Carriers of CMV infection plus the relevant HLA type were discriminated by the cumulative frequency of public TCR beta family members in the study cohort and in an independent approximately 350-donor cohort. The ex vivo response was dominated by HLA-C-restricted CMV-specific TCR beta clonotypes, which also provided the single most frequent clonotype in two of eight donors.

From cysteine to phenylalanine, the CDR3 is 13 amino acids long. Just the 39-base CDR3 DNA is kept, in frame starting at base 1. V lost 2 bases and J lost 3 bases; the stretch between them is 7 bases long. The germline V gene yields ENHRY for CDR1 and SYGVKD for CDR2. TCRdb records Illumina HiSeq 1500 as the sequencer. Starting from the raw public reads, TCRdb applied fastp trimming at Q25, assembled clones with MiXCR and retained in-frame beta chains. When rows share a CDR3 protein, they turn into one entry using the most common DNA and genes. This sample is represented by 550,000 to 850,000 distinct CDR3 sequences; around 32% of them were singletons. The top ten hold about 20% of the sample.

The clonotype comes from a human donor in good health (CMV status not recorded). Some clones in this sample may be carry-over from other donors' samples. Recombination connected TRBV10-3 to TRBJ1-1; the D gene cannot be named for sure. The specimen was cultured PBMCs, collected from culture after CMV antigen stimulation. The CDR3 corresponds to CAISENRDTEAFF. The nucleotide sequence is given as TGTGCCATCAGTGAGAATAGGGACACTGAAGCTTTCTTT.